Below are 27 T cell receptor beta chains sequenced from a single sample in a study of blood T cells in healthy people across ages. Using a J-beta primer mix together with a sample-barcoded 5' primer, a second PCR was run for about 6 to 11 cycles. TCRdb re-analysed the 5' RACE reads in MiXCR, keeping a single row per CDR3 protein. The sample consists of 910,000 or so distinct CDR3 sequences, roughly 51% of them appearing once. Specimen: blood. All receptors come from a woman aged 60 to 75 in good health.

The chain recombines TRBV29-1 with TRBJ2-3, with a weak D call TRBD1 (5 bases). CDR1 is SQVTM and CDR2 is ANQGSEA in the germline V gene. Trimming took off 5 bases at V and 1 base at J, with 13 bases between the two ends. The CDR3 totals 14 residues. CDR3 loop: CSVKASTGTDTQYF. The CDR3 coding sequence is TGCAGCGTTAAAGCTTCGACAGGCACAGATACGCAGTATTTT.

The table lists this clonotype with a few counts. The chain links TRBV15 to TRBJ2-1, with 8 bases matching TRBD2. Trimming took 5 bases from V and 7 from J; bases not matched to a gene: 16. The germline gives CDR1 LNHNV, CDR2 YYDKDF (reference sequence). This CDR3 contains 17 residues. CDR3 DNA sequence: TGTGCCACCAGCCGTACAACTAGCGGAGGAAAGTGGAATGAGCAGTTCTTC. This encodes CATSRTTSGGKWNEQFF.

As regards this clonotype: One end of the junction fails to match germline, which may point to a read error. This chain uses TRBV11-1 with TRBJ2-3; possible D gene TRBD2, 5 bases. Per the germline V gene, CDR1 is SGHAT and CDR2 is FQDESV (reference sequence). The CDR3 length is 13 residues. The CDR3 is CASSSEGLDTQYF. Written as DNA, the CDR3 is TGTGCCAGCAGTAGCGAAGGATTGGATACACAGTATTTT.

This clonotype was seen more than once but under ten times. DNA for the CDR3: TGCAGTGCTCCCCCCCGACAGGGGGTAGGAGAGACCCAGTACTTC. Amino acids: CSAPPRQGVGETQYF. The gene calls are TRBV20-1 and TRBJ2-5; the match to TRBD1 covers 9 bases. Trimming at V came to 5 bases and at J to 4 bases, leaving 11 bases not matched to a gene. CDR3 length: 15 residues. Germline CDR1 is DFQATT and CDR2 is SNEGSKA (reference sequence).

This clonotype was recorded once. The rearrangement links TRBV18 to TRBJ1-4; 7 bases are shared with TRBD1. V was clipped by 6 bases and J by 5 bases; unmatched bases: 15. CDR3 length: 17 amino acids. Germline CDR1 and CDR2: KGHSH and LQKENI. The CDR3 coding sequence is TGTGCCAGCTCGCCGAGACAGGGAAGAAACATAAATGAAAAACTGTTTTTT. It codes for CASSPRQGRNINEKLFF.

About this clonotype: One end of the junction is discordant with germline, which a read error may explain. The CDR3: CASSIYDSANSPLHF. CDR3 nucleotide sequence: TGTGCCAGCAGCATCTATGACAGCGCTAATTCGCCCCTCCACTTT. The chain joins TRBV9 to TRBJ1-6, with D tentatively TRBD1 (5 bases). The CDR3 covers 15 residues. Germline CDR1 and CDR2: SGDLS and YYNGEE.

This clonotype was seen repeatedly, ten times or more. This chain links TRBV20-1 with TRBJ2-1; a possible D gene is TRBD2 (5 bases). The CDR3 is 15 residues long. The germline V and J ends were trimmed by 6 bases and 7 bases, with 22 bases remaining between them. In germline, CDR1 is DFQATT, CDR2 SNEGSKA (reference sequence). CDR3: CSAPVLAGTTNEQFF. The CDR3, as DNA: TGCAGTGCCCCAGTTTTGGCGGGCACGACGAATGAGCAGTTCTTC.

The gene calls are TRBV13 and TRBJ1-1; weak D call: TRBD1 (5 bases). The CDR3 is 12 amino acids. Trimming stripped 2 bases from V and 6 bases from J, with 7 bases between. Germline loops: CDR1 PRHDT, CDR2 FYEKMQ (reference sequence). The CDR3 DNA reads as TGTGCCAGCAGCTTAATAGGGGCTGAAGCTTTCTTT. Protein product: CASSLIGAEAFF.

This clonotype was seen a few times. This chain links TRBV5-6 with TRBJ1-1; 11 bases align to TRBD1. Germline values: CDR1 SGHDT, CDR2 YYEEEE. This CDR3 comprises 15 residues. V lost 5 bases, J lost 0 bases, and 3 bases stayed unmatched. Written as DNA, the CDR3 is TGTGCCAGCAGGGGACAGGGGGTATTGAACACTGAAGCTTTCTTT. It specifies CASRGQGVLNTEAFF.

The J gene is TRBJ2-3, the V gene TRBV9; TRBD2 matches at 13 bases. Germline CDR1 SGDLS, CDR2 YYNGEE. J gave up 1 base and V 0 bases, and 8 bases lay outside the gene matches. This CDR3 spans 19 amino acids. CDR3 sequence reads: CASSVEGLAGWAGTDTQYF. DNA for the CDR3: TGTGCCAGCAGCGTAGAGGGACTAGCGGGATGGGCTGGCACAGATACGCAGTATTTT.

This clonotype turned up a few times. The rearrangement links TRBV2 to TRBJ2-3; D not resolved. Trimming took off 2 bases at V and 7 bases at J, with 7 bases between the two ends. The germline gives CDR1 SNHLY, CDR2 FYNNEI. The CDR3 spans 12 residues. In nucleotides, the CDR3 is TGTGCCAGCAGTGAAAAGCGATATACGCAGTATTTT. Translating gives CASSEKRYTQYF.

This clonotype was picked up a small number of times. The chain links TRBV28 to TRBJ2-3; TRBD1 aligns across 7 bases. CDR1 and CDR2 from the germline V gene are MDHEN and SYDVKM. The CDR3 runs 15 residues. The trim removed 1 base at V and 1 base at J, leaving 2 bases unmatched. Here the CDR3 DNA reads TGTGCCAGCAGTTTATTCGGGACAGGCACAGATACGCAGTATTTT. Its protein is CASSLFGTGTDTQYF.

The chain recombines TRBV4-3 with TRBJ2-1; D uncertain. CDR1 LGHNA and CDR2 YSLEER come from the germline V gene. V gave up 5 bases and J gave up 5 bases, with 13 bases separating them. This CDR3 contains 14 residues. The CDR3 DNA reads TGCGCCAGCAGCTGGGTGGCTAGGGACAATGAGCAGTTCTTC. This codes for CASSWVARDNEQFF.

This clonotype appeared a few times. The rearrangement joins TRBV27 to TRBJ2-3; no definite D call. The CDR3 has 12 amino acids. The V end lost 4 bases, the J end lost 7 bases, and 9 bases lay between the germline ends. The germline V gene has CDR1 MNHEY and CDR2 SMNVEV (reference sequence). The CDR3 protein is CASSSHRNTQYF. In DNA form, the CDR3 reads TGTGCCAGCAGTTCTCACCGTAATACGCAGTATTTT.

The CDR3 DNA sequence: TGTGCCAGCAGCGAAAACCACCGGGACCTGTCCGAGACCCAGTACTTC. Its protein product is CASSENHRDLSETQYF. The V gene is TRBV25-1, the J gene TRBJ2-5, with D possibly being TRBD1 or TRBD2 (5 bases each). Germline assignment: CDR1 MGHDK and CDR2 SYGVNS. CDR3 length: 16 amino acids. Trimming removed 6 bases from V and 5 bases from J, with 22 bases in between.

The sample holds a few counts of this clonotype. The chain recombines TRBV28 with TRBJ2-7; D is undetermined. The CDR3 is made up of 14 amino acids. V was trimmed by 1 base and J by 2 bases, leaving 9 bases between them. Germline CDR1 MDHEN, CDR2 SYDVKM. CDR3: CASSLSLDPYEQYF. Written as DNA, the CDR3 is TGTGCCAGCAGTTTATCCTTGGACCCCTACGAGCAGTACTTC.

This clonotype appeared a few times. This CDR3 is CASRGDRQGPMSTNEKLFF. CDR3 nucleotide sequence: TGTGCCAGCCGCGGGGACCGACAGGGCCCGATGTCAACTAATGAAAAACTGTTTTTT. This chain connects TRBV7-9 to TRBJ1-4, with 7 bases identical to TRBD1. The germline V gene encodes CDR1 SEHNR and CDR2 FQNEAQ (reference sequence). The CDR3 length is 19 residues. V shed 8 bases, J shed 0 bases, and the junction held 18 bases outside the gene matches.

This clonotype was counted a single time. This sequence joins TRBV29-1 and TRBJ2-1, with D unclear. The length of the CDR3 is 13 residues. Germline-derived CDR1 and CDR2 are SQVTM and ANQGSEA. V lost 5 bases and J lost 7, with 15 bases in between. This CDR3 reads CSVRMALYNEQFF. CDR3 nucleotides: TGCAGCGTTAGGATGGCTCTGTATAATGAGCAGTTCTTC.

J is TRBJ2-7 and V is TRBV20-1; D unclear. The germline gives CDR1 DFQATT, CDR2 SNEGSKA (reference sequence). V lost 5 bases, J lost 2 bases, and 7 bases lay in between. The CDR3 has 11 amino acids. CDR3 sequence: CSAPSPYEQYF. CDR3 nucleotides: TGCAGTGCTCCGAGCCCCTACGAGCAGTACTTC.

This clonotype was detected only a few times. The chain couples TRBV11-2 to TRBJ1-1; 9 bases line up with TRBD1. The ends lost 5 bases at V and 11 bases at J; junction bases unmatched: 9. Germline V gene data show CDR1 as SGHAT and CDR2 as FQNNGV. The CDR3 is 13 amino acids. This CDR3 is CASSPDRGRGAFF. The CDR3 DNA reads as TGTGCCAGCAGCCCGGACAGGGGAAGAGGGGCTTTCTTT.

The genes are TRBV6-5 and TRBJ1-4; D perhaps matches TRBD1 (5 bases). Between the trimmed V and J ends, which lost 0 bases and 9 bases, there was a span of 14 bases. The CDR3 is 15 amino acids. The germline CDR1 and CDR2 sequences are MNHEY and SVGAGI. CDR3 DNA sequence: TGTGCCAGCAGTTACTCGACGAGACAGTTCAAAAAACTGTTTTTT. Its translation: CASSYSTRQFKKLFF.

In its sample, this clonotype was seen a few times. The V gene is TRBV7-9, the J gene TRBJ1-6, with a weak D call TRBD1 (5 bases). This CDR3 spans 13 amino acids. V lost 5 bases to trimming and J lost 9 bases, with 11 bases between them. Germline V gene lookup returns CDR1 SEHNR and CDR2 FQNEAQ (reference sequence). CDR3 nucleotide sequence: TGTGCCAGCAGCCAAGGGACTTCTTCACCCCTCCACTTT. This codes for CASSQGTSSPLHF.

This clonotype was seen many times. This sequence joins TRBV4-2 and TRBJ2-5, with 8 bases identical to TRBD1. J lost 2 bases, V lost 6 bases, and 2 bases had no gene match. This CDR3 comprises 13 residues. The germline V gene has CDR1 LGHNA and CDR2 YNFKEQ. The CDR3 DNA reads TGTGCCAGCAGGGGGACAGGACAAGAGACCCAGTACTTC. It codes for CASRGTGQETQYF.

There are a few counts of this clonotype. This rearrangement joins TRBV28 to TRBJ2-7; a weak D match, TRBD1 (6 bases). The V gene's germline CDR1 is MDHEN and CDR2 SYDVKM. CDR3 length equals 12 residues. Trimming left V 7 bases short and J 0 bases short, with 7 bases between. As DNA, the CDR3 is TGTGCCAGCAAGGACAGCTCCTACGAGCAGTACTTC. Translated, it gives CASKDSSYEQYF.

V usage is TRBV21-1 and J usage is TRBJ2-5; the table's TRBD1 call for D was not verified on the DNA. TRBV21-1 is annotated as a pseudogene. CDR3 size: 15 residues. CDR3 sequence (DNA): TGTGCCAGCAGAGCGACAGGGGCGAAAAACAATGAGCAGTACTTC. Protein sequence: CASRATGAKNNEQYF.

The CDR3 DNA reads TGTGCCAGCAGCCTCTATGGAGGACCTAACTACGAGCAGTACTTC. Protein: CASSLYGGPNYEQYF. The chain couples TRBV7-9 to TRBJ2-5; D might be TRBD2 (5 bases). The last part of the DNA fits TRBJ2-7 better; the J call may be wrong. CDR1 SEHNR and CDR2 FQNEAQ come from the germline V gene (reference sequence). The CDR3 spans 15 residues.

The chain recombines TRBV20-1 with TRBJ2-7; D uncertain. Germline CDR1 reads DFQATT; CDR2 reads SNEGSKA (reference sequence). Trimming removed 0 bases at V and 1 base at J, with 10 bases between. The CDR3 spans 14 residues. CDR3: CSAREMAVSYEQYF. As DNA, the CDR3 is TGCAGTGCTAGAGAAATGGCGGTTTCCTACGAGCAGTACTTC.